This TCR beta chain originates from a study of OX40 agonist ivuxolimab in advanced cancers. CDR1 SGHRS and CDR2 YFSETQ come from the germline V gene. The CDR3 has 15 residues. V lost 0 bases to trimming and J lost 4 bases, with 13 bases between them. Clones were read by immunoSEQ multiplex PCR, and TCRdb kept only the in-frame ones, dropping some. This sample carries tens of thousands of clones, just over 85% of them seen once, and the ten largest clones take more than 0.9%. This clone was seen only once. This TCR was recovered from an adult with an advanced solid tumor such as melanoma, head and neck, liver or kidney cancer. The V and J genes are TRBV5-1 and TRBJ1-2; D possibly corresponds to TRBD1 (6 bases). Sample: CD4+ or CD8+ T cells sorted from blood, taken in a trial of the OX40 agonist ivuxolimab. In DNA form, the CDR3 reads TGCGCCAGCAGCTTGGGGTCAGGGGTTGGCTATGGCTACACCTTC. Translated, it gives CASSLGSGVGYGYTF.